Below, 21 T cell receptor beta chains from the same sample are listed, as sequenced in a study of naive and memory T cell subsets. Both TRBC1 and TRBC2 were covered by a beta constant-region primer of two equimolar oligonucleotides. Ligated cDNA was amplified by four rounds of PCR with nested alpha and beta constant-region primers and SP2. A single record per CDR3 protein comes from TCRdb applying MiXCR to the UMI-ligation and nested PCR reads. The sample has just over 80,000 distinct CDR3 sequences, 8% to 9.5% seen once. The sequencing input was naive CD8+ T cells from blood. The receptor set was obtained from a human donor in good health.

This clonotype showed up many times. V gene TRBV4-1 combines with J gene TRBJ2-1, with a tentative D call TRBD1 (6 bases). From germline, CDR1 is MGHRA and CDR2 YSYEKL. V was trimmed by 3 bases and J by 4 bases, leaving 16 bases between them. This CDR3 contains 16 residues. This CDR3 is CASSQVSGDPYNEQFF. CDR3 nucleotides: TGCGCCAGCAGCCAGGTTTCAGGGGACCCTTACAATGAGCAGTTCTTC.

This clonotype was seen only a few times. The chain is built from TRBV14 and TRBJ2-3; maybe TRBD2 (5 bases). The germline gives CDR1 SGHDN, CDR2 FVKESK. Trimming took 4 bases from V and 9 from J, leaving 11 bases between them. The CDR3 has 12 amino acids. CDR3 amino acids: CASSRTSVTQYF. CDR3 DNA sequence: TGTGCCAGCAGCCGAACTAGTGTAACGCAGTATTTT.

This clonotype was observed a few times. The rearrangement links TRBV4-1 to TRBJ2-3; no reliable D call. With 2 bases removed from V and 2 bases from J, the gap between germline ends came to 5 bases. Per the germline V gene, CDR1 is MGHRA and CDR2 is YSYEKL. The CDR3 contains 13 residues. The CDR3 loop reads CASSQYDTDTQYF. The CDR3 DNA sequence: TGCGCCAGCAGCCAATACGACACAGATACGCAGTATTTT.

Only a few counts were recorded for this clonotype. CDR3 DNA sequence: TGCAGCGTTGAACAGGGATGGAACACCGGGGAGCTGTTTTTT. Translation: CSVEQGWNTGELFF. The chain links TRBV29-1 to TRBJ2-2, with a possible D match to TRBD1 (5 bases). CDR1 and CDR2 from the germline V gene are SQVTM and ANQGSEA. V shed 2 bases and J shed 1 base, with 8 bases lying between them. CDR3 size: 14 residues.

This clonotype was picked up many times. The rearrangement joins TRBV27 to TRBJ2-1, with a possible D match to TRBD1 (6 bases). Germline lookup yields CDR1 MNHEY and CDR2 SMNVEV (reference sequence). The CDR3 sequence is 18 residues long. The V end was cut by 5 bases, the J end by 2 bases, with 22 bases between. This CDR3 reads CASSRMNEGDGPYNEQFF. In DNA form, the CDR3 reads TGTGCCAGCAGTAGAATGAACGAGGGGGACGGCCCCTACAATGAGCAGTTCTTC.

The chain couples TRBV7-9 to TRBJ2-3; 9 bases line up with TRBD2. This CDR3 is 17 amino acids long. CDR1 SEHNR and CDR2 FQNEAQ come from the germline V gene (reference sequence). Losses at the gene ends were 0 bases for V and 3 bases for J; bases not matched to a gene: 7. In nucleotides, the CDR3 is TGTGCCAGCAGCTTAGCCAGGGGACTAGCTTTAACAGATACGCAGTATTTT. Translating gives CASSLARGLALTDTQYF. Based on the CDR3 plus reference TRBV7-9 and TRBJ2-3, the full variable domain is DTGVSQNPRHKITKRGQNVTFRCDPISEHNRLYWYRQTLGQGPEFLTYFQNEAQLEKSRLLSDRFSAERPKGSFSTLEIQRTEQGDSAMYLCASSLARGLALTDTQYFGPGTRLTVL.

The rearrangement uses TRBV6-5 and TRBJ1-3, with D maybe TRBD1 (6 bases). Trimming cost V 6 bases and J 2 bases, with 14 bases left between them. CDR1 MNHEY and CDR2 SVGAGI come from the germline V gene. The CDR3 loop spans 15 amino acids. CDR3 sequence reads: CASSPRDTPGNTIYF. CDR3 nucleotide sequence: TGTGCCAGCAGCCCCCGGGACACGCCTGGAAACACCATATATTTT.

The table lists this clonotype with many counts. The V and J genes are TRBV28 and TRBJ2-1; D unclear. Deletions cut 3 bases from V and 6 bases from J, with 0 bases between. This CDR3 region has 10 residues. CDR1 MDHEN and CDR2 SYDVKM come from the germline V gene. In DNA form, the CDR3 reads TGTGCCAGCAGTTTCAATGAGCAGTTCTTC. Translating it yields CASSFNEQFF.

The sample holds a few counts of this clonotype. The chain carries TRBV5-4 and TRBJ2-7; TRBD2 matches at 11 bases. CDR3 length equals 15 residues. From germline, CDR1 is SGHNT and CDR2 YYREEE (reference sequence). The V gene end was trimmed by 0 bases and the J gene end by 4 bases; junction bases not matched to a gene: 3. DNA for the CDR3: TGTGCCAGCAGCTTGGACGGGACTAGCGGATACGAGCAGTACTTC. Residues: CASSLDGTSGYEQYF.

In its sample, this clonotype was seen many times. This CDR3 is CSARDSGGRETQYF. CDR3 coding DNA: TGCAGTGCTAGAGATTCAGGGGGCAGGGAGACCCAGTACTTC. The chain recombines TRBV20-1 with TRBJ2-5; TRBD1 agrees at 8 bases. Germline values: CDR1 DFQATT, CDR2 SNEGSKA (reference sequence). CDR3 length equals 14 residues. Trimming at V came to 0 bases and at J to 5 bases, leaving 5 bases not matched to a gene.

This clonotype was recorded a few times. V usage is TRBV6-2 or TRBV6-3 and J usage is TRBJ2-7, with TRBD2 matching over 7 bases. CDR1 is MNHEY and CDR2 is SVGEGT in the germline V gene. The ends lost 6 bases at V and 5 bases at J; junction bases unmatched: 13. The CDR3 sequence is 15 residues long. The CDR3 spells CASSPRDYHQHEQYF. As DNA, the CDR3 is TGTGCCAGCAGCCCCCGGGACTACCATCAGCACGAGCAGTACTTC.

J is TRBJ1-1 and V is TRBV5-5, with a possible D match to TRBD1 (5 bases). Trimming removed 4 bases from V and 1 base from J, with 20 bases in between. CDR1 is SGHKS and CDR2 is YYEKEE in the germline V gene (reference sequence). The CDR3 has 17 amino acids. CDR3 coding DNA: TGTGCCAGCAGCAACCACCCCGTGAAAGGGGAGAACACTGAAGCTTTCTTT. Its translation is CASSNHPVKGENTEAFF.

The sample holds a few counts of this clonotype. This chain joins TRBV9 and TRBJ1-1; a possible D gene is TRBD1 (5 bases). V was pared by 2 bases and J by 1 base, with 9 bases between. This CDR3 contains 14 residues. Germline assignment: CDR1 SGDLS and CDR2 YYNGEE. The CDR3 reads CASSVAQGNTEAFF. The CDR3 DNA follows: TGTGCCAGCAGCGTCGCCCAGGGGAACACTGAAGCTTTCTTT.

This clonotype showed up many times. This chain connects TRBV7-6 to TRBJ2-3, with a tentative D call TRBD2 (6 bases). Trimming cost V 5 bases and J 4 bases, with 10 bases left between them. The CDR3 contains 13 residues. CDR1 is SGHVS, CDR2 FNYEAQ, per germline. The CDR3 nucleotides read TGTGCCAGCAGCGTGAAGCGGGCAGATACGCAGTATTTT. Its translation is CASSVKRADTQYF.

This clonotype has only a few counts. This rearrangement joins TRBV20-1 to TRBJ2-5, with 9 bases identical to TRBD1. The CDR3 has 11 amino acids. The germline CDR1 and CDR2 sequences are DFQATT and SNEGSKA (reference sequence). Here the CDR3 DNA reads TGCAGCCTGGGACAGGGCGAGACCCAGTACTTC. Amino acids: CSLGQGETQYF.

This clonotype appeared a few times. The chain employs TRBV6-5 and TRBJ2-3; 7 nucleotides match TRBD2. Per germline, CDR1 MNHEY and CDR2 SVGAGI. With V trimmed by 3 bases and J by 8 bases, 2 bases remained unmatched. CDR3 size: 12 residues. The DNA for the CDR3 is TGTGCCAGCAGTTATGGGGGGGGTACGCAGTATTTT. Encoded protein: CASSYGGGTQYF.

This clonotype appeared many times. J is TRBJ1-2 and V is TRBV29-1; no reliable D call. V was cut by 3 bases and J by 4 bases, with 18 bases left in between. Germline CDR1 reads SQVTM; CDR2 reads ANQGSEA. The CDR3 is 15 amino acids. CDR3 region: CSVEGTPQEAYGYTF. The CDR3 bases are TGCAGCGTTGAGGGTACGCCCCAGGAGGCCTATGGCTACACCTTC. The full variable domain, completed using reference TRBV29-1 and TRBJ1-2, is SAVISQKPSRDICQRGTSLTIQCQVDSQVTMMFWYRQQPGQSLTLIATANQGSEATYESGFVIDKFPISRPNLTFSTLTVSNMSPEDSSIYLCSVEGTPQEAYGYTFGSGTRLTVV.

V usage is TRBV6-2 or TRBV6-3 and J usage is TRBJ2-1; the D gene is possibly TRBD2 (6 bases). The CDR3 has 13 residues. CDR1 and CDR2 from the germline V gene are MNHEY and SVGEGT. V gave up 6 bases and J gave up 9 bases, with 15 bases separating them. This CDR3 reads CASSAGSWGEQFF. CDR3 DNA sequence: TGTGCCAGCAGCGCCGGGAGCTGGGGTGAGCAGTTCTTC.

This clonotype was counted a few times. J is TRBJ1-2 and V is TRBV15; D possibly corresponds to TRBD1 (5 bases). The CDR3 runs 11 residues. V lost 5 bases and J lost 5, with 6 bases in between. The germline V gene has CDR1 LNHNV and CDR2 YYDKDF (reference sequence). For the CDR3, the DNA is TGTGCCACCAGCCCAGGGTATGGCTACACCTTC. This gives the protein CATSPGYGYTF. The full variable domain, in which reference TRBV15 and TRBJ1-2 provide the parts outside the CDR3, is DAMVIQNPRYQVTQFGKPVTLSCSQTLNHNVMYWYQQKSSQAPKLLFHYYDKDFNNEADTPDNFQSRRPNTSFCFLDIRSPGLGDTAMYLCATSPGYGYTFGSGTRLTVV.

The V and J genes are TRBV24-1 and TRBJ1-5; the D is unclear. Trimming removed 3 bases from V and 4 bases from J, with 6 bases in between. Germline V CDR1 and CDR2: KGHDR, SFDVKD. The CDR3 contains 13 residues. The CDR3 loop reads CATSDGGNQPQHF. CDR3 DNA sequence: TGTGCCACCAGTGATGGTGGGAATCAGCCCCAGCATTTT.

This clonotype was seen a handful of times. The rearrangement joins TRBV27 to TRBJ2-1, with TRBD1 as a possible D gene (6 bases). V was trimmed by 6 bases and J by 3 bases, leaving 12 bases between them. The CDR3 consists of 14 residues. CDR1 and CDR2 (germline): MNHEY, SMNVEV (reference sequence). As DNA, the CDR3 is TGTGCCAGCAGCCGGGACAACCGCTACAATGAGCAGTTCTTC. Protein: CASSRDNRYNEQFF.